This T cell receptor beta chain was obtained from a study of identical twins' blood T cells (dated by TCRdb to 2012 to 2014). Turning to the overall study: The approximately twelve libraries, six for the alpha chain and six for the beta chain, together yielded some 49 million Illumina reads. The study compared TCR alpha and beta chain repertoires of three pairs of monozygous twins using next-generation sequencing to assess genetic influence on repertoire formation.

What the authors observed across the whole study: The number of shared CDR3 clonotypes between two donors was mainly determined by the product of their cloneset sizes, and twins did not clearly deviate from this trend. Because the twins were reared together, environmental influences could not be ruled out as the explanation for twin similarity. V gene usage was reported to be markedly more similar within twin pairs than between unrelated donors, even among non-selected out-of-frame TCRbeta clonotypes. Among the most abundant TCRbeta clonotypes, every donor shared more CDR3 sequences with her own twin than with unrelated donors. Independent studies were stated to be required to validate the proposed role of the TCRalpha J segment in MHC recognition during thymic selection.

Receptors were amplified or captured by 5' RACE. The instrument was an Illumina Genome Analyzer IIx. To prepare the RNA-based TCR cDNA libraries, a previously described protocol was followed, with several modifications. To prevent cross-contamination, sample-specific barcodes were introduced on both ends of each TCR cDNA library during cDNA synthesis and amplification. Under the source paper's analysis protocol: Between about 95,000 and nearly 500,000 clonotypes were identified per individual, and roughly 2.2 to 3.6 million CDR3-containing reads were obtained per library. Reads with improper barcode index combinations were discarded, after which clonesets were built for each library with the MiTCR software. While assembling CDR3 clonotypes, MiTCR corrected PCR and sequencing errors and either filtered or rescued low-quality reads. Artificial out-of-frame clonotypes were mapped to in-frame sequences, with one indel allowed in the CDR3, and then removed. Similarity of V and J gene usage between donors was measured as Jensen-Shannon divergence divided by mean entropy. Using fastp trimming at Q25 and MiXCR clonotype assembly, TCRdb reanalyzed the public sequencing data and kept in-frame beta chains. Every entry covers one CDR3 protein and lists the most common genes and DNA from its rows. TCRdb, not the authors, supplied the V and J calls. This sample lists 400,000 or so distinct CDR3 sequences; about 28% were detected once. The ten largest clonotypes hold roughly 5.5% of the sample.

With regard to this clonotype: Its antigen is still unknown. No per-base quality is available; no much larger clone lies one base away.

The germline V end is reduced by 2 bases and the J end by 4 bases; junction bases left unmatched: 13. From a lookup of the germline V gene, CDR1 and CDR2 are SGHNT and YENEEA. The CDR3 sequence holds 17 residues, the cysteine and phenylalanine included. Just CDR3 DNA is preserved here, 51 bases in frame from base 1. The donors were six healthy women who made up three monozygous twin pairs. All three twin pairs had been raised together and were thought likely to have encountered the same vaccines and infectious agents. TCR cDNA libraries were prepared from RNA that was isolated from peripheral blood mononuclear cells.

The receptor comes from a woman aged 18 to 49 in good health. The sequence is built from TRBV11-3 and TRBJ1-2, with 7 middle bases fitting TRBD1. Material: PBMCs. In nucleotides, the sequence is TGTGCCAGCAGCTTAAATCAAATGGGGGGACAGACCTATGGCTACACCTTC. This sequence encodes CASSLNQMGGQTYGYTF.